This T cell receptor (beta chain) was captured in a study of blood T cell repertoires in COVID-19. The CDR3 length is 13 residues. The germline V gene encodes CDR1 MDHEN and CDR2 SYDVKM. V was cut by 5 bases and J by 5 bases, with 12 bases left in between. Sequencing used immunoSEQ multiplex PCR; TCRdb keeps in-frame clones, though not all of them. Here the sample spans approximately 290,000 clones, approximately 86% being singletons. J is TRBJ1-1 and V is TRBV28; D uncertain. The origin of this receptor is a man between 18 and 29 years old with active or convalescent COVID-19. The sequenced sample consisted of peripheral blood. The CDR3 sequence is CASSPLRGTEAFF. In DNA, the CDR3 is TGTGCCAGCAGTCCTCTCCGGGGTACTGAAGCTTTCTTT.